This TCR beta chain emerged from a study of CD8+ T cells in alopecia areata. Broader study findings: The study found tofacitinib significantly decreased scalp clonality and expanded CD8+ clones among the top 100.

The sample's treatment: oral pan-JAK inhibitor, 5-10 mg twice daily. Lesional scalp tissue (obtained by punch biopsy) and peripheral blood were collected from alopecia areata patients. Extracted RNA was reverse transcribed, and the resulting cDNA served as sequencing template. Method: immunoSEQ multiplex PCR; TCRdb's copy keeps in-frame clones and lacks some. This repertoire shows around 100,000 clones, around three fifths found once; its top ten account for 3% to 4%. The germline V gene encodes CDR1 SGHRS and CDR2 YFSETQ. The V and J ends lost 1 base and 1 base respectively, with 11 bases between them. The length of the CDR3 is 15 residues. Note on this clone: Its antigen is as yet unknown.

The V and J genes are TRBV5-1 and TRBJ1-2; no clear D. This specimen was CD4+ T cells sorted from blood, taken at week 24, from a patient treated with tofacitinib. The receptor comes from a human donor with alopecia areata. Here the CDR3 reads CASSLLGSSNYGYTF. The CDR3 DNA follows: TGCGCCAGCAGCTTGCTGGGGAGCAGTAACTATGGCTACACCTTC.